These 23 T cell receptor beta chains were sequenced from one sample in a study of blood T cell repertoires in COVID-19. TCRdb's copy holds only in-frame clones and misses some; the assay was immunoSEQ multiplex PCR. The repertoire consists of 29,000 or so clones, with 55% to 80% occurring once and the leading ten covering about a sixth. Source material: peripheral blood. All receptors derive from a human donor in a cohort sampled during active COVID-19.

V and J are TRBV18 and TRBJ1-6; a possible D gene is TRBD1 (5 bases). The V gene lost 0 bases and the J gene lost 14 bases, with 8 bases spanning the gap. Germline-derived CDR1 and CDR2 are KGHSH and LQKENI. This CDR3 comprises 12 residues. The CDR3 DNA reads TGTGCCAGCTCACCACCGGGGGGTTCCCTCCACTTT. It yields the protein CASSPPGGSLHF.

This clone was picked up many times. This chain connects TRBV2 to TRBJ1-5; D uncertain. The CDR3 extends over 15 amino acids. The V gene's germline CDR1 is SNHLY and CDR2 FYNNEI. The V end lost 4 bases, the J end lost 0 bases, and 10 bases lay between the germline ends. CDR3 in DNA: TGTGCCAGCAGTGGGGAGGAGTATAGCAATCAGCCCCAGCATTTT. Its protein product is CASSGEEYSNQPQHF.

The CDR3 nucleotides read TGTGCCAGCAGTTACGGGACAGGGAGCTCCTACGAGCAGTACTTC. Its translation: CASSYGTGSSYEQYF. The chain combines TRBV6-5 with TRBJ2-7, with 9 nucleotides matching TRBD1. The CDR3 has 15 residues. V shed 2 bases, J shed 0 bases, and the junction held 2 bases outside the gene matches. The germline gives CDR1 MNHEY, CDR2 SVGAGI.

The chain is built from TRBV7-9 and TRBJ2-7; TRBD2 aligns across 7 bases. Germline V gene sequence: CDR1 SEHNR, CDR2 FQNEAQ (reference sequence). The CDR3 is 16 amino acids. V gave up 1 base and J gave up 4 bases; unmatched junction bases: 10. The CDR3 region has the DNA TGTGCCAGCAGCTTAGGAGTTGGGACTACCCGGTACGAGCAGTACTTC. Translated, it gives CASSLGVGTTRYEQYF.

This clone was detected once. This chain uses TRBV7-6 with TRBJ1-1; TRBD1 might be the D (6 bases). Germline V gene lookup returns CDR1 SGHVS and CDR2 FNYEAQ. This CDR3 is built from 18 residues. V gave up 2 bases and J gave up 1 base, with 20 bases separating them. The CDR3 loop is CASSLPDSHESSNTEAFF. The DNA of the CDR3 is TGTGCCAGCAGCTTACCGGACAGCCATGAATCCTCGAACACTGAAGCTTTCTTT.

The rearrangement uses TRBV14 and TRBJ2-7, with unresolved D. The CDR3 is made up of 15 amino acids. Germline lookup yields CDR1 SGHDN and CDR2 FVKESK. Trimming removed 3 bases from V and 0 bases from J, with 12 bases in between. CDR3 nucleotide sequence: TGTGCCAGCAGCCACCTTGGTTATAGCTCCTACGAGCAGTACTTC. Translating it yields CASSHLGYSSYEQYF. Filled out from reference TRBV14 and TRBJ2-7, the complete variable domain reads EAGVTQFPSHSVIEKGQTVTLRCDPISGHDNLYWYRRVMGKEIKFLLHFVKESKQDESGMPNNRFLAERTGGTYSTLKVQPAELEDSGVYFCASSHLGYSSYEQYFGPGTRLTVT.

This clone appeared once. The chain couples TRBV5-1 to TRBJ2-7; 7 bases line up with TRBD2. Trimming took 6 bases from V and 0 from J; bases not matched to a gene: 3. The CDR3 is 13 residues long. In germline, CDR1 is SGHRS, CDR2 YFSETQ. The CDR3 coding sequence is TGCGCCAGCACCATAGCGGGCTCCTACGAGCAGTACTTC. It encodes CASTIAGSYEQYF.

The J gene is TRBJ2-7, the V gene TRBV28; TRBD1 matches 11 bases. Germline CDR1 reads MDHEN; CDR2 reads SYDVKM. V trimming: 7 bases; J trimming: 3 bases; junction bases outside the gene matches: 5. The CDR3 is 14 amino acids. CDR3 DNA sequence: TGTGCCAGCAAAACCGGGACAGGGGGCTACGAGCAGTACTTC. It translates to CASKTGTGGYEQYF.

In DNA, the CDR3 is TGTGCCAGTACCACAAGGGGGGGGACCACAGATACGCAGTATTTT. Translated, it gives CASTTRGGTTDTQYF. J is TRBJ2-3 and V is TRBV19; D may be TRBD2 (7 bases). Trimming pared 7 bases from V and 2 bases from J, leaving 16 bases between. The CDR3 is 15 amino acids. Germline loops: CDR1 LNHDA, CDR2 SQIVND (reference sequence).

The chain uses TRBV2 and TRBJ2-2, with D maybe TRBD1 (5 bases). Trimming left V 9 bases short and J 8 bases short, with 13 bases between. Germline assignment: CDR1 SNHLY and CDR2 FYNNEI. The CDR3 totals 12 residues. This CDR3 is CASIQERGELFF. The CDR3 bases are TGTGCCAGTATACAGGAACGAGGGGAGCTGTTTTTT.

V usage is TRBV11-3 and J usage is TRBJ1-1, with unresolved D. The CDR3 length is 16 residues. V lost 5 bases, J lost 0 bases, and 16 bases lay in between. The germline V gene has CDR1 SGHNT and CDR2 YENEEA. CDR3 amino acids: CASSVGRALLNTEAFF. In DNA form, the CDR3 reads TGTGCCAGCAGCGTGGGGAGGGCCCTCCTGAACACTGAAGCTTTCTTT.

This chain connects TRBV3-1 (or the pseudogene TRBV3-2) to TRBJ1-2; 7 positions agree with TRBD1. The CDR3 runs 14 residues. In germline, CDR1 is LGHDT, CDR2 YNNKEL (reference sequence). Trimming at V came to 8 bases and at J to 6 bases, leaving 12 bases not matched to a gene. The chain's CDR3 is CASRNRGLGHGYTF. DNA of the CDR3: TGTGCCAGCCGAAATAGGGGGCTAGGGCATGGCTACACCTTC.

CDR3 sequence: CASSWIRDSEAFF. The DNA of the CDR3 is TGTGCCAGCAGCTGGATAAGGGACAGTGAAGCTTTCTTT. The V and J genes are TRBV11-2 and TRBJ1-1; 7 nucleotides agree with TRBD1. The CDR3 contains 13 residues. V shed 4 bases, J shed 7 bases, and the junction held 6 bases outside the gene matches. Germline CDR1 reads SGHAT; CDR2 reads FQNNGV.

The rearrangement joins TRBV28 to TRBJ1-3; 7 bases map to TRBD1. Trimming took 2 bases from V and 0 from J; bases not matched to a gene: 4. The CDR3 consists of 16 residues. Per the germline V gene, CDR1 is MDHEN and CDR2 is SYDVKM. The CDR3 DNA sequence: TGTGCCAGCAGTTTAGTGGGACAGTTCTCTGGAAACACCATATATTTT. Translating it yields CASSLVGQFSGNTIYF. The variable domain in full, with the rest retrieved from reference TRBV28 and TRBJ1-3, is DVKVTQSSRYLVKRTGEKVFLECVQDMDHENMFWYRQDPGLGLRLIYFSYDVKMKEKGDIPEGYSVSREKKERFSLILESASTNQTSMYLCASSLVGQFSGNTIYFGEGSWLTVV.

In its sample, this clone was seen once. The rearrangement links TRBV30 to TRBJ1-4; tentatively, D is TRBD1 (5 bases). Deletions cut 0 bases from V and 8 bases from J, with 13 bases between. Germline V gene sequence: CDR1 GTSNPN, CDR2 SVGIG (reference sequence). The length of the CDR3 is 14 residues. CDR3 in amino acids: CAWSVQEGSEKLFF. The CDR3 nucleotides are TGTGCCTGGAGTGTACAGGAGGGAAGCGAAAAACTGTTTTTT.

This sequence joins TRBV5-5 and TRBJ2-5; no reliable D call. The germline V gene encodes CDR1 SGHKS and CDR2 YYEKEE (reference sequence). Trimming pared 4 bases from V and 1 base from J, leaving 8 bases between. The CDR3 runs to 13 residues. CDR3 bases: TGTGCCAGCAGCGACCAGGCCCAAGAGACCCAGTACTTC. As protein: CASSDQAQETQYF.

The rearrangement uses TRBV6-2 or TRBV6-3 and TRBJ2-5; 8 nucleotides line up with TRBD2. In germline, CDR1 is MNHEY, CDR2 SVGEGT. Trimming cost V 5 bases and J 10 bases; bases outside gene matches: 12. The CDR3 spans 14 residues. CDR3 protein: CASSPLLAGGLQYF. In nucleotides, the CDR3 is TGTGCCAGCAGTCCCCTTCTAGCGGGTGGGCTCCAGTACTTC.

Here the CDR3 reads CASHSGTGAASTF. For the CDR3, the DNA is TGTGCCAGCCACTCCGGGACAGGGGCCGCATCGACCTTC. V gene TRBV27 combines with J gene TRBJ1-2, with 10 positions matching TRBD1. The CDR3 sequence is 13 residues long. J gave up 14 bases and V 8 bases, and 14 bases lay outside the gene matches. CDR1 and CDR2 from the germline V gene are MNHEY and SMNVEV (reference sequence).

The chain has TRBV5-4 and TRBJ2-1; 8 bases line up with TRBD2. This CDR3 contains 13 residues. Germline-derived CDR1 and CDR2 are SGHNT and YYREEE (reference sequence). Trimming at V came to 3 bases and at J to 9 bases, leaving 5 bases not matched to a gene. The DNA for the CDR3 is TGTGCCAGCAGCTCCGGGGGGGTTACTGAGCAGTTCTTC. It yields the protein CASSSGGVTEQFF.

This clone was recorded at least ten times. This rearrangement joins TRBV18 to TRBJ1-1, with 9 bases that match TRBD1. Germline loops: CDR1 KGHSH, CDR2 LQKENI. Germline trimming cut 3 bases from V and 4 bases from J; bases unmatched to any gene: 9. The CDR3 is 16 residues long. In DNA form, the CDR3 reads TGTGCCAGCTCACCGGGACAGGGTGTTTTGGCCACTGAAGCTTTCTTT. This gives the protein CASSPGQGVLATEAFF. The entire variable domain, with the rest obtained from reference TRBV18 and TRBJ1-1, is as follows: NAGVMQNPRHLVRRRGQEARLRCSPMKGHSHVYWYRQLPEEGLKFMVYLQKENIIDESGMPKERFSAEFPKEGPSILRIQQVVRGDSAAYFCASSPGQGVLATEAFFGQGTRLTVV.

The V call is TRBV29-1, the J call TRBJ2-3, with a tentative D call TRBD1 (5 bases). V was pared by 5 bases and J by 6 bases, with 18 bases between. Looked up from germline, CDR1 is SQVTM and CDR2 is ANQGSEA. This CDR3 region has 14 residues. CDR3 sequence reads: CSVSRQTAMDTQYF. CDR3 nucleotides: TGCAGCGTTTCGAGACAGACTGCGATGGATACGCAGTATTTT.

In this sample, this clone turned up a few times. This chain joins TRBV5-4 and TRBJ2-7; 7 positions agree with TRBD1. The CDR3 loop spans 13 amino acids. Trimming removed 3 bases from V and 5 bases from J; junction bases left unmatched: 5. The germline CDR1 and CDR2 sequences are SGHNT and YYREEE (reference sequence). CDR3 residues: CASSWGQSHEQYF. CDR3 DNA: TGTGCCAGCAGCTGGGGACAGTCTCACGAGCAGTACTTC.

The chain has TRBV5-1 and TRBJ2-7, with 11 bases fitting TRBD2. V dropped 6 bases and J dropped 3; count of bases not matched to a gene: 5. The CDR3 consists of 14 residues. Germline V lookup: CDR1 SGHRS, CDR2 YFSETQ. CDR3 sequence (DNA): TGCGCCAGCAAGGTTAGCGGGGGGGACTACGAGCAGTACTTC. Translated, it gives CASKVSGGDYEQYF.